Below, 8 T cell receptor beta chains from the same sample are listed, as sequenced in a study of T cell responses to AZD1222 COVID-19 vaccine. Using immunoSEQ multiplex PCR, the repertoire was profiled, and TCRdb retains in-frame clones only, with some absent. Among over 100,000 clones listed, about 88% were seen once. The specimen was peripheral blood, collected on day 0 of AZD1222 vaccination. The receptors stem from an adult in good health.

This clone came up a few times. V usage is TRBV9 and J usage is TRBJ1-1; D is unclear. Trimming shortened V by 3 bases and J by 1 base, and 7 bases separated the two germline ends. Germline lookup yields CDR1 SGDLS and CDR2 YYNGEE. The CDR3 is 13 amino acids. The CDR3 DNA reads TGTGCCAGCAGCGCCCGCTCGAACACTGAAGCTTTCTTT. It is translated as CASSARSNTEAFF.

The chain combines TRBV5-1 with TRBJ1-2; 9 bases agree with TRBD1. The CDR3 is 16 amino acids. Germline assignment: CDR1 SGHRS and CDR2 YFSETQ. J gave up 2 bases and V 4 bases, and 9 bases lay outside the gene matches. The CDR3 nucleotides read TGCGCCAGCAGCGTAATACAGGGGGCCATCAACTATGGCTACACCTTC. Protein sequence: CASSVIQGAINYGYTF.

V and J are TRBV7-8 and TRBJ2-7; weak D call: TRBD2 (6 bases). The CDR3 is 16 residues long. Germline V gives CDR1 SGHVS, CDR2 FQNEAQ. With 1 base removed from V and 2 bases from J, the gap between germline ends came to 15 bases. CDR3 nucleotide sequence: TGTGCCAGCAGCTTAGACGCGGCTAGCGCCGCCTACGAGCAGTACTTC. This translates into CASSLDAASAAYEQYF. The full variable domain, completed using reference TRBV7-8 and TRBJ2-7, is GAGVSQSPRYKVAKRGQDVALRCDPISGHVSLFWYQQALGQGPEFLTYFQNEAQLDKSGLPSDRFFAERPEGSVSTLKIQRTQQEDSAVYLCASSLDAASAAYEQYFGPGTRLTVT.

This clone was seen only once. V and J are TRBV3-1 (or the pseudogene TRBV3-2) and TRBJ2-1; 12 bases are shared with TRBD2. The CDR3 is 15 residues long. Per germline, CDR1 LGHDT and CDR2 YNNKEL (reference sequence). The ends lost 4 bases at V and 9 bases at J; junction bases unmatched: 7. As DNA, the CDR3 is TGTGCCAGCAGCCCCCGACTAGCGGGAGTTTCTGAGCAGTTCTTC. Translation gives CASSPRLAGVSEQFF.

The V gene is TRBV19, the J gene TRBJ2-1; D uncertain. Germline-derived CDR1 and CDR2 are LNHDA and SQIVND (reference sequence). This CDR3 is 13 amino acids long. V was trimmed by 5 bases and J by 4 bases, leaving 9 bases between them. Here the CDR3 DNA reads TGTGCCAGTAGTCCTACTGCATACAATGAGCAGTTCTTC. It is translated as CASSPTAYNEQFF.

This sequence joins TRBV6-5 and TRBJ1-2; possible D gene TRBD1, 6 bases. V was pared by 10 bases and J by 8 bases, with 23 bases between. Germline lookup yields CDR1 MNHEY and CDR2 SVGAGI. The CDR3 covers 14 residues. CDR3 nucleotide sequence: TGTGCCACCCAAAGGCGGTCAGGGGAAGGGGGCTACACCTTC. It codes for CATQRRSGEGGYTF.

This chain connects TRBV7-3 to TRBJ2-7, with 8 bases that match TRBD2. This CDR3 contains 14 residues. Germline trimming cut 5 bases from V and 3 bases from J; bases unmatched to any gene: 6. CDR1 is SGHTA, CDR2 FQGTGA, per germline. The CDR3 region has the DNA TGTGCCAGCAGCCTCCAGGCGGGGGGCTACGAGCAGTACTTC. Residues: CASSLQAGGYEQYF.

The chain couples TRBV10-3 to TRBJ1-1; D remains unclear. The V end lost 3 bases, the J end lost 3 bases, and 11 bases lay between the germline ends. Germline CDR1 reads ENHRY; CDR2 reads SYGVKD. This CDR3 has 14 residues. CDR3 region: CAISDPAGDTEAFF. The CDR3 region has the DNA TGTGCCATCAGTGATCCGGCGGGAGACACTGAAGCTTTCTTT.